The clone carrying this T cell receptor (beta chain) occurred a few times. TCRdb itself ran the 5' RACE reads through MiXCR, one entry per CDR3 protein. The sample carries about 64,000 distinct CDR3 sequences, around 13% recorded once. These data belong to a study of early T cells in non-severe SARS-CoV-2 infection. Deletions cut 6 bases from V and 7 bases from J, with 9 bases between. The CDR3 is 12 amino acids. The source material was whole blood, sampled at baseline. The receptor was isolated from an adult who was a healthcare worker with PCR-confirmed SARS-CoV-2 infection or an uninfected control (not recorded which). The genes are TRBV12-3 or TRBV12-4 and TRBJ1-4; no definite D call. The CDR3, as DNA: TGTGCCAGCAGGCGGACGGCTGAAAAACTGTTTTTT. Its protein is CASRRTAEKLFF.